This entry describes one T cell receptor (beta chain). Its specificity is not known. This record comes from a study of radiation and T cells in renal cell carcinoma. Indicated time point: blood 2 weeks post-SBRT. The sample's treatment: 15 Gy SBRT to primary tumor, nephrectomy 4 weeks later. Study observations and caveats: From baseline, blood top tumor clonotypes peaked at 2 weeks post-radiation.

Measured with immunoSEQ multiplex PCR; TCRdb has only the in-frame clones, and not every one. This table holds over 60,000 clones, about 80% found once. The CDR3 covers 16 residues. V gave up 6 bases and J gave up 4 bases, with 18 bases separating them. CDR1 is ENHRY, CDR2 SYGVKD, per germline. This clonotype was obtained from a man between 60 and 70 years old with renal cell carcinoma. The V and J genes are TRBV10-3 and TRBJ2-2, with D unclear. Sequenced here: blood, sampled from a patient whose treatment included radiotherapy and nephrectomy. CDR3 DNA: TGTGCCATCAGGCCCGATCCCGGCCGCGCCACCGGGGAGCTGTTTTTT. It is translated as CAIRPDPGRATGELFF.